Sequencing of this T cell receptor beta chain was carried out in a study of cytomegalovirus exposure and HLA in healthy donors (dated by TCRdb to about 2017). Regarding the research as a whole: According to an earlier analysis of 550 to 750 of the donors, about 170 million T cells yielded some 110 million unique TCR beta sequences and approximately 300 Gb of sequence data. An early release covering just under 650 HLA-typed donors comprised about 290 gigabases of sequencing data and around 80 million unique TCR sequences. The study profiled the T cell repertoires of hundreds of subjects by immunosequencing and related them to cytomegalovirus serostatus. Typing coverage differed by locus: A, B, C, DRB1 and DQB1 were typed in roughly 620-630 donors, DQA1 in about 510, DPA1 in approximately 610, and DPB1 in around 440. All discovery cohort repertoires had been generated using a single sequencing platform. An earlier analysis of several hundred of the donors applied high-throughput TCR beta sequencing to assess whether each TCR beta V gene segment acted as functional or pseudogenic. On average, 235,054 unique TCR beta nucleotide sequences were sequenced per donor among some 430 genotyped donors of the cohort, with 15% to 20% of those sequences being non-productive. A later analysis re-examined previously published TCR beta repertoires from more than 650 donors and added high-resolution HLA genotyping to investigate patterns of TCR occurrence. Besides the first cohort of approximately 710 subjects, a separate validation cohort made up of 90 to 150 different subjects was used. The study aimed to test whether signatures of past pathogen exposure could be identified by cataloging public T cell receptors. Of the 300 to 450 genotyped donors, 81% were placed in the genetic ancestry cluster associated with self-reported Caucasian donors. Alongside the repertoire data, information on donor age, sex, ethnicity and CMV serostatus was compiled. Class I and class II HLA loci were covered by the typing at four-digit resolution. Rather than drawing on any new phenotypic data, the later analysis identified candidate immune exposures from TCR beta sequences and the way those sequences occurred across donors. The study combined high-throughput TCR immunosequencing, statistical association of individual TCRs with disease status, and machine learning to predict cytomegalovirus infection status. A later genetic analysis used genome-wide SNP genotypes for about three fifths of the 666 donors, treating that subset as a discovery cohort. Roughly five DR-DQ haplotypes were handled as single units for association and clustering, since linkage in the cohort was strong. Results and caveats for the whole study, not just this receptor: In a later analysis, the rate of TCR association differed among HLA loci, with DRB1 alleles having the most associated TCRs and HLA-C alleles having the fewest. According to the authors, the approach could potentially be generalized to other disease states and immunological phenotypes. The only immune exposure information available for the cohort was CMV serostatus. Approximately 18 rarely observed V segments, including chromosome 9 orphons, were excluded from the earlier analysis of several hundred of the donors because counts were too low. A few of the identified cytomegalovirus-associated TCR beta chains were confirmed in vitro to be specific for cytomegalovirus antigens. An association between a missense DCLRE1C variant and V-gene and J-gene trimming of TCR beta chains was found in a later genetic analysis and replicated in an independent cohort. At a false discovery rate of 0.05, a later analysis linked around 17,000 TCR beta sequences to specific HLA alleles. The study gave a list of 150 to 200 TCR beta chains associated with cytomegalovirus. Compared with equally common non-associated chains, HLA-associated TCR beta chains in a later analysis were more clonally expanded and had lower generation probabilities. An earlier analysis of approximately 530 of the donors showed that most TCR beta V segments appeared in productive rearrangements either about 90% or about 30% of the time, which broadly matched IMGT annotations. The classifier was reported to diagnose cytomegalovirus status with high specificity and sensitivity in both the original cohort and the validation cohort. In a later genetic analysis, fewer N-insertions in productive TCRs were reported among donors in an Asian-associated ancestry cluster than the roughly 700-donor mean. Correlated functional status among segregating V segments might reflect linkage disequilibrium, but an unknown experimental factor could not be ruled out. In this cohort, only TCR beta chains were sequenced, and detectable features were limited by the absence of alpha or paired-chain data. When HLA alleles, especially DR and DQ, strongly co-occurred, attributing TCR associations to individual alleles was difficult. A group of highly shared sequence variants was considered likely to be a technical artifact of the sequencing pipeline. While some public TCRs were present in many individuals, most TCR sequences turned up only very rarely across donors. A later analysis found that most CMV-associated TCR beta chains appeared HLA-restricted, with HLA associations seemingly driven largely by CMV exposure. Several of the top co-occurrence clusters appeared to be linked to parvovirus B19, influenza, CMV and Epstein-Barr virus, according to a later analysis. Roughly uniform sequencing depth across donors was assumed in presence/absence analyses, although this assumption may not hold. A further reported finding was that TCR beta sequences accurately predicted the HLA-A and HLA-B alleles for most subjects in the first cohort. Because some donors lacked HLA typing at each locus, the association tests relied only on the typed subset.

Libraries were built with the immunoSEQ multiplex PCR assay. For the multiplex PCR, a mixture combining 60 forward primers for TCR Vbeta segments and 13 reverse primers for TCR Jbeta segments was used. The CDR3 region of rearranged TCR beta genes was amplified from genomic DNA with a multiplex PCR assay. On the Illumina HiSeq System, the amplified TCR beta libraries were sequenced as 87-base-pair reads. Regarding the original processing steps: A later analysis counted about 82 million unique TCR beta chains across the 600 to 850 repertoires, and about 10 million of these chains were shared by at least two donors. Raw reads were error-corrected and collapsed into unique sequences with a nearest-neighbor algorithm that merged closely related sequences to remove PCR and sequencing errors. Alignment of CDR3 sequences to IMGT reference sequences was used to assign V, D and J gene segments. Each retained sequence needed at least a six-nucleotide match to both a V gene segment and a J gene segment. A rearrangement counted as productive if the CDR3 had no stop codons and remained in frame with V and J, and every other rearrangement counted as non-productive. CDR3 was defined by IMGT convention, running from the second conserved V-encoded cysteine to the conserved J-encoded phenylalanine. Sequences without an unambiguous match to a single V gene segment were excluded from the earlier analysis of a few hundred of the donors. An earlier analysis of 500 to 700 of the donors classified V segments as functional when productive rearrangements were above 56.7% and as segregating when the standard deviation between donors was above 5%. To diagnose cytomegalovirus status from the catalog of TCR beta chain sequences, a statistical classification framework was built. In a later analysis, TCR nucleotide sequences were compared against IMGT/GENE-DB human TR gene sequences so that V and J genes could be assigned. Using the TCRdist pipeline, a later analysis assigned CDR3 sequences along with most-parsimonious VDJ recombination scenarios. A later analysis defined each TCR beta chain by its CDR3 amino acid sequence plus V-gene family, and excluded reads lacking a unique V-gene family. As a way to deal with suspected cross-contamination and a sequencing artifact, a later analysis dropped over 550 nucleotide sequences that were highly shared and had low generation probability. In a later analysis, a clonal expansion index for each public chain was calculated from normalized within-repertoire ranks of inferred template counts. Generation probabilities in a later analysis came from a VDJ recombination model fitted to out-of-frame rearrangements, and those results were checked against IGoR. In a later analysis, hypergeometric tests were used to score TCR-TCR, TCR-HLA and TCR-CMV co-occurrence, with a repertoire-size bias correction applied to TCR pairs. In a later analysis, false discovery rates were estimated by permuting HLA or CMV assignments 20 times. In a later analysis, co-occurring TCRs were grouped using DBSCAN, and TCRdist sequence similarity was added for clustering within HLA-allele-positive subsets. Repertoires with fewer than 30,000 or more than 120,000 public chains, plus five repertoires with anomalous nucleotide sharing, were excluded from co-occurrence clustering. Sourced from immuneACCESS, this table was stored by TCRdb with only in-frame sequences that have V and J called. A share of the clones is absent; for the studies checked, an unresolved V gene accounts for under half, and the remainder has no known explanation. V, J and clone size reflect that table, while D and trimming were determined from the DNA. The sample table holds 200,000 to 300,000 clones, of which about 88% were seen once. The ten largest make up roughly 0.22% of the sample.

In total, more than 500 healthy bone marrow donors made up the cohort. At the time of sampling, all cohort members were nominally healthy, though unrecorded immune exposures were likely present. The donor tested CMV seronegative, placing the donor among the 350 or so seronegative members of the cohort. Each donor provided a peripheral blood sample, and peripheral blood mononuclear cells were used for TCR beta sequencing. Genomic DNA extraction from the blood cell samples was performed with the Qiagen DNeasy Blood Extraction Kit. This clone showed up just once. Its recognized antigen is unknown. There are no base qualities to consult, and no much larger clone falls within one base. The sequenced material came from PBMCs. This receptor was identified in a girl aged 2 to 10 in good health and CMV-seronegative.

The CDR3 corresponds to CASSLVPGGGETQYF. The DNA reads as follows: TGCGCCAGCAGCTTGGTCCCGGGAGGAGGTGAGACCCAGTACTTC. Here the chain combines TRBV5-1 and TRBJ2-5; 7 bases in the middle match TRBD2. The CDR3 numbers 15 residues from cysteine through phenylalanine. Only the CDR3 DNA stays, 45 bases, in frame from base 1. Unmatched junction bases come to 7, with V trimmed by 0 bases and J by 5 bases. As encoded in the germline V gene, CDR1 is SGHRS while CDR2 is YFSETQ.